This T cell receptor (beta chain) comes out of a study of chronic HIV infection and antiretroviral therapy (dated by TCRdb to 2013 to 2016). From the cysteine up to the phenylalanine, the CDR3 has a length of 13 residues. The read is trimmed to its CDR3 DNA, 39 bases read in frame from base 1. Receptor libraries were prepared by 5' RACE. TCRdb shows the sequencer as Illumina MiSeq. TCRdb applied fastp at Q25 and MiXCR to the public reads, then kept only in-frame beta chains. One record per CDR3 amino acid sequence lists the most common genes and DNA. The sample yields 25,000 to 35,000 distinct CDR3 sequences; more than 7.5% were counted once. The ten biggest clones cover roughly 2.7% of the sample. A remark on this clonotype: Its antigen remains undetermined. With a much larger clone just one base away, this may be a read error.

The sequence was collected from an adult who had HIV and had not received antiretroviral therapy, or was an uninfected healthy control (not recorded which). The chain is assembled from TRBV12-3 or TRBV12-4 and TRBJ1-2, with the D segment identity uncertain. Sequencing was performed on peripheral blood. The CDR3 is CASILAPNYGDTF. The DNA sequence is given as TGTGCCAGCATACTGGCGCCCAACTATGGCGACACCTTC.